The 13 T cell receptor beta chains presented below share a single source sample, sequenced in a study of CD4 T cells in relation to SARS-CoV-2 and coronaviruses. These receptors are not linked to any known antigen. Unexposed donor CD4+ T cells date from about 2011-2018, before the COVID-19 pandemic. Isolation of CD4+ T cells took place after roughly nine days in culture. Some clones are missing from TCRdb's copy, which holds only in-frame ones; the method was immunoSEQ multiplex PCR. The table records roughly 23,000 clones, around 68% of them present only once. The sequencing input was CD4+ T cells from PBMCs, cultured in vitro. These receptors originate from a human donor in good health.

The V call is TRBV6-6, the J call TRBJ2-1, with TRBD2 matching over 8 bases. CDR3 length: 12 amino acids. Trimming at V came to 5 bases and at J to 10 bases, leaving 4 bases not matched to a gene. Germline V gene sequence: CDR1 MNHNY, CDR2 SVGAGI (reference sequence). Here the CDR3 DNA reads TGTGCCAGCAGTGGGGAGCGGGGGGAGCAGTTCTTC. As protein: CASSGERGEQFF.

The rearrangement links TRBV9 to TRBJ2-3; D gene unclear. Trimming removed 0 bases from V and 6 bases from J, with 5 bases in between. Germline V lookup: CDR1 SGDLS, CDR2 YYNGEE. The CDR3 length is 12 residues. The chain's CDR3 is CASSVGGDTQYF. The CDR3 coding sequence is TGTGCCAGCAGCGTAGGTGGGGATACGCAGTATTTT.

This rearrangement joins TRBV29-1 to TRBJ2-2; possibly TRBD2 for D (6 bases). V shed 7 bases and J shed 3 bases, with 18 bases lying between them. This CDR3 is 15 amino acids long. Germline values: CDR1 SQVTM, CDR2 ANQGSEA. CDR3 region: CSARSGTQHTGELFF. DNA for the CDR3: TGCAGCGCTCGGTCGGGGACTCAACACACCGGGGAGCTGTTTTTT.

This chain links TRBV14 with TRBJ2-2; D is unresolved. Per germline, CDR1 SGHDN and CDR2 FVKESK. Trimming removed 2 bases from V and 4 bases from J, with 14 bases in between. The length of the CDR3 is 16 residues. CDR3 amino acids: CASSQIFGFGTGELFF. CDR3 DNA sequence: TGTGCCAGCAGCCAAATTTTCGGGTTTGGCACCGGGGAGCTGTTTTTT.

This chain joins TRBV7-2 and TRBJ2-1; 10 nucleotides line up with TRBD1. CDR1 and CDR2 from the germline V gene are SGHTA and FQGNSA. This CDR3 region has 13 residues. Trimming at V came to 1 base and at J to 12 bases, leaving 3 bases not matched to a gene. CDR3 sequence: CASSLGTGGRQFF. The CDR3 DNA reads TGTGCCAGCAGCTTAGGGACAGGGGGAAGGCAGTTCTTC.

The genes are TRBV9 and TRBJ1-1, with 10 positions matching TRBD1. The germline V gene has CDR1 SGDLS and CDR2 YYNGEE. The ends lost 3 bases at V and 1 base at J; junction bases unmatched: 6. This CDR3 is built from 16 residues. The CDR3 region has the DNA TGTGCCAGCAGCGGAAGCCGGGACAGGGGGAACACTGAAGCTTTCTTT. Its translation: CASSGSRDRGNTEAFF.

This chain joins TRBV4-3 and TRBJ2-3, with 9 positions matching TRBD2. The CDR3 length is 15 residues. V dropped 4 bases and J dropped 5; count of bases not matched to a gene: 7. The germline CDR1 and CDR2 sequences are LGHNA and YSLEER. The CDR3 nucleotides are TGCGCCAGCAGCCGAGCGGGGGGCCAACAAGATACGCAGTATTTT. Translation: CASSRAGGQQDTQYF.

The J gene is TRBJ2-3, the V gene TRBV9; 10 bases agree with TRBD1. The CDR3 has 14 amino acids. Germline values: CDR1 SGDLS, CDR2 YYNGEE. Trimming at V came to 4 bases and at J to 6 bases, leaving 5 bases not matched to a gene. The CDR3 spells CASSPTDRGDTQYF. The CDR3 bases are TGTGCCAGCAGCCCCACGGACAGGGGGGATACGCAGTATTTT. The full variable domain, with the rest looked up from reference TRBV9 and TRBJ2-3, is DSGVTQTPKHLITATGQRVTLRCSPRSGDLSVYWYQQSLDQGLQFLIQYYNGEERAKGNILERFSAQQFPDLHSELNLSSLELGDSALYFCASSPTDRGDTQYFGPGTRLTVL.

CDR3 DNA sequence: TGTGCCAGTAACTGGGGGCGCGACACCGGGGAGCTGTTTTTT. As protein: CASNWGRDTGELFF. The gene calls are TRBV9 and TRBJ2-2; D perhaps matches TRBD1 (6 bases). The CDR3 covers 14 residues. Trimming shortened V by 8 bases and J by 3 bases, and 14 bases separated the two germline ends. Germline V gene lookup returns CDR1 SGDLS and CDR2 YYNGEE.

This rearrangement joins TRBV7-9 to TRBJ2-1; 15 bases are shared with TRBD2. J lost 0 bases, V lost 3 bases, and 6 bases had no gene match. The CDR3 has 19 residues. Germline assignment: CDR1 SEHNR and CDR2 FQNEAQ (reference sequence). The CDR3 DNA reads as TGTGCCAGCAGCTTTGGGGGACTAGCGGGAGGAAACTCCTACAATGAGCAGTTCTTC. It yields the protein CASSFGGLAGGNSYNEQFF.

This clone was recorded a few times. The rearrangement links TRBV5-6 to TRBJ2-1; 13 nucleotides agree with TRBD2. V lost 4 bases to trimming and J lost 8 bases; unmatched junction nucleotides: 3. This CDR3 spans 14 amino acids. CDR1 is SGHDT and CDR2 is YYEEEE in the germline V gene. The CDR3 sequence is CASSAGLAGDEQFF. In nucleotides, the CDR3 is TGTGCCAGCAGCGCCGGACTAGCGGGGGATGAGCAGTTCTTC.

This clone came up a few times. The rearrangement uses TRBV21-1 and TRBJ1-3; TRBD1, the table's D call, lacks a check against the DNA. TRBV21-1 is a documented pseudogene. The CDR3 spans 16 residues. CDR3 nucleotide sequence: TGTGCCAGCAGCAAACAGTTAGCACAGGGGGGAAACACCATATATTTT. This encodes CASSKQLAQGGNTIYF.

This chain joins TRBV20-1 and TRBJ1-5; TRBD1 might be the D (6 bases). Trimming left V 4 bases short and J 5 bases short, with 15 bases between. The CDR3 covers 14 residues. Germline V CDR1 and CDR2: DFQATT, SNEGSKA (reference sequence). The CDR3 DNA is TGCAGTGCTATTGACAGGAGTCCCGATCAGCCCCAGCATTTT. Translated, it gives CSAIDRSPDQPQHF.